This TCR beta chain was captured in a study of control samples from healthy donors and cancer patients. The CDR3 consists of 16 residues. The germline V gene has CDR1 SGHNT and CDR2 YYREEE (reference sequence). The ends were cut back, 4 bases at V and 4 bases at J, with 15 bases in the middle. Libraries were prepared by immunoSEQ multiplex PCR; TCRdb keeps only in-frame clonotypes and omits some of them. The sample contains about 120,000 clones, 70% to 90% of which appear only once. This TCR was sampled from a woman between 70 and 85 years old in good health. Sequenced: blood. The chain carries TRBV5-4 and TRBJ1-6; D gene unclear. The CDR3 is CASSPNSGIYNSPLHF. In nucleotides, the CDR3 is TGTGCCAGCAGCCCCAACAGCGGTATTTATAATTCACCCCTCCACTTT. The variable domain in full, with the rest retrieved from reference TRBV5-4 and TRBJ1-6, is ETGVTQSPTHLIKTRGQQVTLRCSSQSGHNTVSWYQQALGQGPQFIFQYYREEENGRGNFPPRFSGLQFPNYSSELNVNALELDDSALYLCASSPNSGIYNSPLHFGNGTRLTVT.